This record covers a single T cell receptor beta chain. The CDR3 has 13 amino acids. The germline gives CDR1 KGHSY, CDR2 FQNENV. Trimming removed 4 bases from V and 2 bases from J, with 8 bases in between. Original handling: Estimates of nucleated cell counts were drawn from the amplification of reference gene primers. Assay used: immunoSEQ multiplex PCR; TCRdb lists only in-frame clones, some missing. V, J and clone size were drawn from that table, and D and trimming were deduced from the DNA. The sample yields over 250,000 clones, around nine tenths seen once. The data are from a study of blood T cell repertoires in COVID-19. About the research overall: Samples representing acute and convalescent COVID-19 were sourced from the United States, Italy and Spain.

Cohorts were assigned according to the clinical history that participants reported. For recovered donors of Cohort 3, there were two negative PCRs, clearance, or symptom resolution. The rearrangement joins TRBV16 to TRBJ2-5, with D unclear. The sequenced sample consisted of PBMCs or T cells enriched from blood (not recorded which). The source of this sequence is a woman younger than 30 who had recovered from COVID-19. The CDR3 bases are TGTGCCAGCAGCCTCTTGAGTCAAGAGACCCAGTACTTC. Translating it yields CASSLLSQETQYF.